This T cell receptor (beta chain) appears in the sequencing data of a study of blood T cell repertoires in COVID-19 (dated by TCRdb to 2020 to 2022). In the study overall: Collaborator samples came from the United States, Italy and Spain and covered acute and convalescent phases of COVID-19. The prospective study material was composed of cDNA or gDNA derived from T cells, B-cell-depleted T cells, or PBMCs. The samples were drawn from the first 160 participants of the ongoing ImmuneRACE study and from more than 1,000 subjects provided by 6 global collaborators. Sample metadata almost always included a de-identified subject ID, COVID-19 status, age in years and sex. HLA class I and class II types, where available, came from metadata supplied by the sample provider rather than from assay-based typing. The repertoires were released in a freely available public database intended as a resource for research on the immune response to SARS-CoV-2. Subjects who had been exposed to COVID-19, were actively infected with it, or had recovered from it provided the deeply sampled blood TCRbeta repertoires that made up the dataset.

On this clone: Its antigen is currently not known. Per-base quality was not reported, and no clone a single base away is much larger than it.

V drops 6 bases and J drops 4 bases, leaving 4 bases in between. Including the terminal cysteine and phenylalanine, the CDR3 comprises 10 residues. The CDR3 DNA has 30 bases and is translated from base 1. CDR1 and CDR2 (SNHLY, FYNNEI) derive from the germline V gene. Study-level results and caveats: How much clinical and demographic metadata was included differed by source and by participant, and the metadata was provided uncurated.

Each collaborating institution followed its own protocols to collect whole blood in K2EDTA tubes. Collaborator samples were shipped for TCRbeta analysis as frozen whole blood, isolated PBMCs, or DNA extracted from either sample type. TCRbeta CDR3 regions were amplified from genomic DNA by means of the immunoSEQ Assay, a bias-controlled multiplex PCR. The study's processing was this. Nucleated cell counts per sample were estimated from amplification of reference gene primers within the assay. To quantify the absolute abundance of each unique TCRbeta CDR3 rearrangement, sequence reads were collapsed and filtered. For each sample, productive Simpson clonality was calculated by taking the square root of Simpson's diversity index across productive rearrangements. Drawn from immuneACCESS, this table holds only the in-frame rearrangements with V and J called that TCRdb kept. Clones are partly lost; checked studies trace under half to an unresolved V gene and leave the rest unexplained. The DNA was the basis for D and trimming; V, J and clone size are from that table. This sample gives approximately 110,000 clones in total; 86% of them show up just once. The top ten clones comprise about 5.7% of the sample.

The sequence joins TRBV2 to TRBJ2-7; the D gene is unclear. Sequenced material: peripheral blood. This TCR derives from a human donor in a cohort sampled during active COVID-19. This receptor has the CDR3 CASSLYEQYF. The DNA sequence is given as TGTGCCAGCAGCTTATACGAGCAGTACTTC.